This TCR beta chain came from a study of human CD8 memory T cell subsets. This clonotype ranks as medium-sized in terms of frequency. The antigen is unknown. Study-wide results and caveats: Similarly high diversity marked stem-like memory and precursor exhausted T cells, unlike effector memory cells. Stem-like memory T cells and precursor exhausted T cells had repertoires that overlapped very little. Stem-like memory T cell repertoires seemed more diverse than precursor exhausted ones by Chao1 estimates.

A negative magnetic separation step was used to enrich total CD8+ T cells. UMI-labeled 5' RACE was used to make TCR beta libraries. Using the 5' RACE reads, TCRdb records one entry per CDR3 protein without DNA. This sample's table has about 3,400 distinct CDR3 sequences. CDR3 length: 12 amino acids. The germline V gene has CDR1 MGHDK and CDR2 SYGVNS. The source material was CD8+ T cells from PBMCs. The chain couples TRBV25-1 to TRBJ2-7; TCRdb selects TRBD1, and the lack of DNA leaves this call unchecked. This receptor was taken from a human donor in good health. The CDR3 spells CASSATGDEQYF.